A selection of T cell receptor beta chains follows, all from one sample in a study of patients and donors after allogeneic stem cell transplantation. In TCRdb, the RT-PCR reads were re-called with MiXCR into one record per CDR3 protein. Seen here are over 350,000 distinct CDR3 sequences, around 15% observed once, and the top ten hold about 7%. The sequencing sample was made of blood, either unsorted or a sorted T cell fraction (not recorded which). The receptors shown here come from a human donor who was either an allogeneic HSCT recipient or a stem cell or donor lymphocyte infusion donor (not recorded which). It is not recorded whose cells these are; they may come from a transplant donor. Both conserved end residues are part of each CDR3. Clone sizes are given selectively: once, few, many, or a class where the clone is expanded.

clone_size	v_call	cdr3_aa
-	TRBV11-2	CASSLGGQGAAGYTF
-	TRBV5-6	CASSSTVEREQYF
-	TRBV20-1	CSAYGDSYGYTF
few	TRBV27	CASSYLGSGLSEQYF
-	TRBV27	CASSFLQPPYEQYF
-	TRBV15	CATSRTGGTEAFF
-	TRBV7-2	CASSRLLAGLSTDTQYF
few	TRBV20-1	CSSRQPTDTQYF
many	TRBV4-1	CASSQVRGRGTEAFF
many	TRBV20-1	CSARIPGLPGVGELFF
many	TRBV12-3/TRBV12-4	CATGGRGITDTQYF
few	TRBV5-6	CASSSSGTGIEKLFF
few	TRBV5-1	CASSPRSRQGAGDTQYF
-	TRBV18	CASSPRGDETEAFF
-	TRBV7-9	CASSLYGDEQYF
-	TRBV5-6	CASSLKQGDSPLHF
few	TRBV27	CASQGSEINSPLHF
many	TRBV7-2	CASSLESSYNEQFF
many	TRBV14	CASSQRVGGGAGELFF
-	TRBV7-7	CASSAQGFPANEQFF
few	TRBV27	CASSVLARALNEQFF
-	TRBV5-6	CASSLPGDLAKNIQYF
-	TRBV30	CAWSVLPNTEAFF
few	TRBV30	CAWSRKEYSNQPQHF
few	TRBV7-9	CASSRAGLADRGQFF
-	TRBV7-8	CAVRDTDTQYF
many	TRBV20-1	CSARDSRGGTSYEQYF
few	TRBV30	CAWSRALSYTF
-	TRBV20-1	CSASLSGSYEQYF
-	TRBV6-1	CASSEGRKGYF
-	TRBV20-1	CSARVPLSLQRDNQPQHF
few	TRBV6-1	CASTPERSGRTQYF
many	TRBV29-1	CSVKGSEQYF
few	TRBV28	CASRRGAQYF
-	TRBV7-3	CASSLSGSLGGEQFF
few	TRBV9	CASSVASRSAQETQYF
-	TRBV7-9	CASSLAQAEAFF
few	TRBV7-6	CASSWKYQETQYF
many	TRBV4-1	CASSQLTITDTQYF
few	TRBV28	CASSRGTRHGYTF
few	TRBV10-3	CAISVQGSNYGYTF
-	TRBV5-1	CASSQTRDTQYF
-	TRBV6-1	CASWREGQRWPQHF
few	TRBV27	CASSPIHLLNNEQFF
-	TRBV5-1	CASSLRQSTGELFF
-	TRBV20-1	CSARTLAGSYNEQFF
-	TRBV7-9	CASSLVVRGVTEAFF
few	TRBV5-4	CASSLVGIVTGELFF
-	TRBV12-3/TRBV12-4	CASSTRDRSSYNSPLHF
few	TRBV6-6	CASSADRATEAFF